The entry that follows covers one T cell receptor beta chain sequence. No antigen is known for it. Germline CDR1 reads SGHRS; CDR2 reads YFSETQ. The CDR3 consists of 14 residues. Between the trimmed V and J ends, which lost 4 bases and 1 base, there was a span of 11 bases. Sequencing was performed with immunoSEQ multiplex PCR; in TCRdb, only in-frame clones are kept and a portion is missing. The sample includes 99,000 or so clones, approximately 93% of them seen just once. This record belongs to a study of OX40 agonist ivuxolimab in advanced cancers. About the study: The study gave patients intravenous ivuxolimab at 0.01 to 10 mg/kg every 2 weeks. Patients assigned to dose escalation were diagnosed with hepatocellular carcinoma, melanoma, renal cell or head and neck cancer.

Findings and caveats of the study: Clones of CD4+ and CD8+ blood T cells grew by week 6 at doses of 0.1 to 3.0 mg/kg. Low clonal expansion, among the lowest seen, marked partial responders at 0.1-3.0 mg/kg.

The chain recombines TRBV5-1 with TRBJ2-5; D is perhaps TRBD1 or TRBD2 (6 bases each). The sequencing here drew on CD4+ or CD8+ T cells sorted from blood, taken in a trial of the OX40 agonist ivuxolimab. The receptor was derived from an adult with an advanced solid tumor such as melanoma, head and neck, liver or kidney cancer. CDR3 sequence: CASSPSGAQETQYF. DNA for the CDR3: TGCGCCAGCAGCCCCTCGGGGGCCCAAGAGACCCAGTACTTC. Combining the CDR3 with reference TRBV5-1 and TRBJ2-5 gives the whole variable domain KAGVTQTPRYLIKTRGQQVTLSCSPISGHRSVSWYQQTPGQGLQFLFEYFSETQRNKGNFPGRFSGRQFSNSRSEMNVSTLELGDSALYLCASSPSGAQETQYFGPGTRLLVL.